This T cell receptor beta chain was retrieved from a study of CD8 T cells in ankylosing spondylitis. TCRdb re-derived calls from the 5' RACE reads in MiXCR, one entry per CDR3 protein. The profile shows 150,000 to 200,000 distinct CDR3 sequences, 9.8% of them singletons. V was pared by 6 bases and J by 1 base, with 15 bases between. The CDR3 is 15 residues long. CDR1 is MNHNS, CDR2 SASEGT, per germline. The sequenced sample consisted of blood, either unsorted or a sorted T cell fraction (not recorded which). The V and J genes are TRBV6-1 and TRBJ1-1; possibly TRBD1 for D (5 bases). The sequence was collected from a female donor with ankylosing spondylitis or in good health (not recorded which). The CDR3 nucleotides read TGTGCCAGCAGGCTTGACATCGGGACGAACACTGAAGCTTTCTTT. This translates into CASRLDIGTNTEAFF.